The 28 T cell receptor beta chains in this list originate from one sample, sequenced in a study of blood T cell repertoires in COVID-19. Sequencing used immunoSEQ multiplex PCR; TCRdb keeps in-frame clones, though not all of them. Among 300,000 to 400,000 clones listed, 80% to 90% were seen once. Material: peripheral blood. Every receptor here comes from a woman aged 60-75 years with COVID-19, enrolled during active disease.

The chain links TRBV11-2 to TRBJ2-7, with D possibly matching TRBD1 (7 bases). V dropped 2 bases and J dropped 1 base, with 12 bases sitting between them. The CDR3 runs to 15 residues. The germline gives CDR1 SGHAT, CDR2 FQNNGV. CDR3 region: CASSLKAGGSYEQYF. The CDR3 DNA sequence: TGTGCCAGCAGCTTAAAGGCAGGGGGGTCCTACGAGCAGTACTTC.

The chain couples TRBV10-2 to TRBJ1-6; 8 bases match TRBD1. V gave up 7 bases and J gave up 10 bases; unmatched junction bases: 6. The germline V gene encodes CDR1 WSHSY and CDR2 SAAADI. CDR3 length: 13 amino acids. The CDR3 coding sequence is TGCGCCAGCACCACAGGGGGAGGATCACCCCTCCACTTT. Translation: CASTTGGGSPLHF.

For this clone: This CDR3 is also generated by other DNA sequences in the sample. The gene calls are TRBV9 and TRBJ1-1; D call uncertain. Trimming cost V 0 bases and J 2 bases, with 8 bases left between them. CDR1 is SGDLS, CDR2 YYNGEE, per germline. The CDR3 length is 14 residues. Written as DNA, the CDR3 is TGTGCCAGCAGCGTAGATAGCCAAAACACTGAAGCTTTCTTT. It specifies CASSVDSQNTEAFF.

CDR3 DNA: TGTGCCAGCAGTGAACCCGACGGGACTAGCGGGGGCTCTCGCACAGATACGCAGTATTTT. It specifies CASSEPDGTSGGSRTDTQYF. The chain recombines TRBV2 with TRBJ2-3; 14 bases are shared with TRBD2. The CDR3 runs to 20 residues. V was clipped by 2 bases and J by 1 base; unmatched bases: 11. The germline CDR1 and CDR2 sequences are SNHLY and FYNNEI.

Of note for this clone: Other nucleotide sequences from this sample produce the same CDR3. The chain carries TRBV5-1 and TRBJ1-4, with 9 bases lining up with TRBD1. The V gene's germline CDR1 is SGHRS and CDR2 YFSETQ. This CDR3 has 14 residues. Trimming removed 2 bases from V and 7 bases from J; junction bases left unmatched: 3. CDR3 protein: CASSLQGAGEKLFF. For the CDR3, the DNA is TGCGCCAGCAGCTTACAGGGGGCCGGTGAAAAACTGTTTTTT.

CDR3 residues: CASKAGGNQPQHF. For the CDR3, the DNA is TGTGCCAGCAAGGCGGGGGGCAATCAGCCCCAGCATTTT. V is TRBV28 and J is TRBJ1-5; TRBD1 is a possible D gene (5 bases). This CDR3 is built from 13 residues. V dropped 7 bases and J dropped 2 bases, with 9 bases sitting between them. CDR1 and CDR2 (germline): MDHEN, SYDVKM. Based on the CDR3 plus reference TRBV28 and TRBJ1-5, the full variable domain is DVKVTQSSRYLVKRTGEKVFLECVQDMDHENMFWYRQDPGLGLRLIYFSYDVKMKEKGDIPEGYSVSREKKERFSLILESASTNQTSMYLCASKAGGNQPQHFGDGTRLSIL.

The chain couples TRBV5-1 to TRBJ1-2; TRBD1 matches at 7 bases. CDR3 length equals 14 residues. Trimming cost V 4 bases and J 7 bases; bases outside gene matches: 10. CDR1 SGHRS and CDR2 YFSETQ come from the germline V gene. Here the CDR3 DNA reads TGCGCCAGCAGCCCGACGACAGGGAAGAGTGGCTACACCTTC. Amino acid sequence: CASSPTTGKSGYTF.

This clone appeared a single time. The chain employs TRBV7-3 and TRBJ1-6, with a tentative D call TRBD1 (6 bases). Germline values: CDR1 SGHTA, CDR2 FQGTGA. V lost 5 bases, J lost 4 bases, and 9 bases lay in between. The CDR3 runs 14 residues. CDR3 residues: CASSPDSYNSPLHF. DNA for the CDR3: TGTGCCAGCAGCCCGGACAGTTATAATTCACCCCTCCACTTT.

The chain is built from TRBV5-4 and TRBJ2-3; D is undetermined. Germline lookup yields CDR1 SGHNT and CDR2 YYREEE (reference sequence). The CDR3 is 13 residues long. Trimming took 4 bases from V and 1 from J, leaving 7 bases between them. CDR3 loop: CASSIERTDTQYF. The DNA of the CDR3 is TGTGCCAGCAGCATAGAACGCACAGATACGCAGTATTTT.

V usage is TRBV21-1 and J usage is TRBJ2-2; the table's D call of TRBD1 was not tested on the DNA. TRBV21-1 is designated a pseudogene. The CDR3 length is 16 residues. This CDR3 reads CASSKALGGPTGELFF. In DNA, the CDR3 is TGTGCCAGCAGCAAAGCGCTAGGGGGTCCCACCGGGGAGCTGTTTTTT.

A single count supports this clone. The chain joins TRBV9 to TRBJ2-7, with TRBD1 matching 8 bases. Germline loops: CDR1 SGDLS, CDR2 YYNGEE. CDR3 size: 14 residues. Trimming took 4 bases from V and 5 from J; bases not matched to a gene: 8. This CDR3 reads CASSLGQGFNEQYF. The DNA for the CDR3 is TGTGCCAGCAGCCTAGGACAGGGATTTAACGAGCAGTACTTC.

The chain is built from TRBV11-2 and TRBJ2-7; tentative D call: TRBD2 (6 bases). V gave up 8 bases and J gave up 2 bases, with 13 bases separating them. This CDR3 is built from 13 residues. Germline V lookup: CDR1 SGHAT, CDR2 FQNNGV. The CDR3 sequence: CASQGLTTYEQYF. The CDR3 nucleotides read TGTGCCAGCCAGGGACTGACTACCTACGAGCAGTACTTC.

The gene calls are TRBV27 and TRBJ2-1, with TRBD1 matching 8 bases. With 7 bases clipped from V and 0 bases from J, the junction kept 11 bases outside the gene matches. CDR3 length equals 17 residues. Germline V gene sequence: CDR1 MNHEY, CDR2 SMNVEV (reference sequence). The CDR3 sequence: CASTPLNRGNSYNEQFF. The CDR3 coding sequence is TGTGCCAGCACCCCTCTTAACAGGGGGAACTCCTACAATGAGCAGTTCTTC.

The chain is built from TRBV7-8 and TRBJ1-6, with a weak D call TRBD1 (5 bases). Between the trimmed V and J ends, which lost 0 bases and 0 bases, there was a span of 12 bases. This CDR3 is built from 18 residues. Germline values: CDR1 SGHVS, CDR2 FQNEAQ. CDR3 region: CASSLAGTASSYNSPLHF. CDR3 sequence (DNA): TGTGCCAGCAGCTTAGCGGGGACTGCGAGCTCCTATAATTCACCCCTCCACTTT. The whole variable domain, remainder taken from reference TRBV7-8 and TRBJ1-6, is GAGVSQSPRYKVAKRGQDVALRCDPISGHVSLFWYQQALGQGPEFLTYFQNEAQLDKSGLPSDRFFAERPEGSVSTLKIQRTQQEDSAVYLCASSLAGTASSYNSPLHFGNGTRLTVT.

The sample holds one count of this clone. J is TRBJ2-7 and V is TRBV10-3, with a weak D call TRBD2 (6 bases). The V and J ends lost 2 bases and 2 bases respectively, with 13 bases between them. CDR3 size: 15 residues. Germline V lookup: CDR1 ENHRY, CDR2 SYGVKD. The DNA of the CDR3 is TGTGCCATCAGTGAGGGAATTAGCGGCCCCTACGAGCAGTACTTC. Protein sequence: CAISEGISGPYEQYF.

CDR3 loop: CASELSPGQPQHF. The CDR3 DNA reads as TGTGCCAGCGAGCTTTCTCCGGGGCAGCCCCAGCATTTT. The V and J genes are TRBV19 and TRBJ1-5; no reliable D call. V was trimmed by 9 bases and J by 7 bases, leaving 16 bases between them. Germline lookup yields CDR1 LNHDA and CDR2 SQIVND (reference sequence). The CDR3 is 13 residues long.

The V gene is TRBV7-3, the J gene TRBJ1-1, with no clear D. Germline values: CDR1 SGHTA, CDR2 FQGTGA. The V and J ends lost 1 base and 3 bases respectively, with 6 bases between them. This CDR3 has 13 residues. Here the CDR3 DNA reads TGTGCCAGCAGCTTAAGCACAGACACTGAAGCTTTCTTT. Translating it yields CASSLSTDTEAFF.

The table lists this clone with a few counts. The chain has TRBV2 and TRBJ1-2; no reliable D call. Per germline, CDR1 SNHLY and CDR2 FYNNEI. V lost 2 bases to trimming and J lost 4 bases, with 11 bases between them. CDR3 length: 14 amino acids. CDR3 in amino acids: CASSESTVSYGYTF. In nucleotides, the CDR3 is TGTGCCAGCAGTGAATCTACGGTCTCCTATGGCTACACCTTC. The whole variable domain, remainder taken from reference TRBV2 and TRBJ1-2, is EPEVTQTPSHQVTQMGQEVILRCVPISNHLYFYWYRQILGQKVEFLVSFYNNEISEKSEIFDDQFSVERPDGSNFTLKIRSTKLEDSAMYFCASSESTVSYGYTFGSGTRLTVV.

CDR3 coding DNA: TGTGCCAGCAGCTTCCGGGACAGGGGGGCCACCGGGGAGCTGTTTTTT. Encoded protein: CASSFRDRGATGELFF. The chain is built from TRBV5-6 and TRBJ2-2; 11 positions match TRBD1. The CDR3 loop spans 16 amino acids. Trimming cost V 2 bases and J 4 bases; bases outside gene matches: 4. The germline V gene encodes CDR1 SGHDT and CDR2 YYEEEE.

The V call is TRBV10-3, the J call TRBJ2-3; 9 nucleotides agree with TRBD1. The CDR3 has 13 amino acids. CDR1 and CDR2 (germline): ENHRY, SYGVKD. V was clipped by 8 bases and J by 2 bases; unmatched bases: 2. Here the CDR3 reads CAIRDRATDTQYF. The CDR3 DNA sequence: TGTGCCATCCGGGACAGGGCCACAGATACGCAGTATTTT.

V gene TRBV7-9 combines with J gene TRBJ2-1, with D perhaps TRBD2 (6 bases). The CDR3 is 14 amino acids. Germline CDR1 is SEHNR and CDR2 is FQNEAQ (reference sequence). V was clipped by 3 bases and J by 5 bases, with 11 bases between them. Written as DNA, the CDR3 is TGTGCCAGCAGCTTCACGACTAGACACAATGAGCAGTTCTTC. Protein sequence: CASSFTTRHNEQFF.

The J gene is TRBJ1-6, the V gene TRBV5-6, with D maybe TRBD1 (5 bases). The CDR3 has 15 residues. The ends were cut back, 1 base at V and 7 bases at J, with 12 bases in the middle. The V gene's germline CDR1 is SGHDT and CDR2 YYEEEE. CDR3 nucleotides: TGTGCCAGCAGCTTGTCGGGGGGGGAAAATTCACCCCTCCACTTT. It translates to CASSLSGGENSPLHF.

The table lists this clone with a count of one. This rearrangement joins TRBV28 to TRBJ2-3, with D perhaps TRBD2 (5 bases). Per the germline V gene, CDR1 is MDHEN and CDR2 is SYDVKM. Between the trimmed V and J ends, which lost 4 bases and 5 bases, there was a span of 10 bases. The CDR3 contains 13 residues. CDR3 nucleotide sequence: TGTGCCAGCAGTTGGAGGCCTGGAGATACGCAGTATTTT. This gives the protein CASSWRPGDTQYF.

In regard to this clone: Other DNA sequences from this sample encode an identical CDR3 as well. V usage is TRBV2 and J usage is TRBJ1-1; no clear D gene. Germline CDR1 reads SNHLY; CDR2 reads FYNNEI. Trimming pared 7 bases from V and 0 bases from J, leaving 12 bases between. This CDR3 has 14 amino acids. The CDR3 reads CASKYRGMNTEAFF. The CDR3, as DNA: TGTGCCAGCAAATACCGAGGAATGAACACTGAAGCTTTCTTT.

The chain joins TRBV11-3 to TRBJ2-1; TRBD2 agrees at 7 bases. Trimming at V came to 1 base and at J to 4 bases, leaving 7 bases not matched to a gene. The CDR3 contains 16 residues. Germline V CDR1 and CDR2: SGHNT, YENEEA. The CDR3 sequence: CASSLGTAGKYNEQFF. CDR3 DNA: TGTGCCAGCAGCTTAGGTACAGCGGGGAAATACAATGAGCAGTTCTTC.

The chain carries TRBV5-3 and TRBJ1-5; 7 nucleotides agree with TRBD1. TRBV5-3 is an open reading frame whose function is uncertain. The CDR3 loop spans 17 amino acids. Trimming at V came to 4 bases and at J to 3 bases, leaving 13 bases not matched to a gene. The DNA of the CDR3 is TGTGCCAGAAGCCCGCGGGACAGCTCCGTCTTCAATCAGCCCCAGCATTTT. It is translated as CARSPRDSSVFNQPQHF.

The V call is TRBV7-8, the J call TRBJ2-7; TRBD2 matches 11 bases. The CDR3 has 14 amino acids. Germline V gene sequence: CDR1 SGHVS, CDR2 FQNEAQ. Trimming cost V 7 bases and J 3 bases; bases outside gene matches: 5. This CDR3 is CASNIAGGNYEQYF. The CDR3 nucleotides read TGTGCCAGCAACATAGCGGGGGGGAACTACGAGCAGTACTTC.

The gene calls are TRBV19 and TRBJ1-2; 8 positions agree with TRBD1. This CDR3 is built from 16 residues. Per the germline V gene, CDR1 is LNHDA and CDR2 is SQIVND (reference sequence). After removal of 1 base from V and 8 bases from J, the junction contained 12 bases not matched to a gene. The CDR3 coding sequence is TGTGCCAGTAGTATAGGCCAGGGGGCGCGGATTTACGGCTACACCTTC. Amino acid sequence: CASSIGQGARIYGYTF.